This TCR beta chain was sequenced in a study of blood T cell repertoires in COVID-19 (dated by TCRdb to 2018 to 2021). Looking at the study overall: Collaborator samples came from the United States, Italy and Spain and covered acute and convalescent phases of COVID-19. The prospective study material was composed of cDNA or gDNA derived from T cells, B-cell-depleted T cells, or PBMCs. The dataset comprised deeply sampled blood TCRbeta repertoires from subjects exposed to, actively infected with, or recovered from COVID-19. The repertoires were made available in a free public database intended to serve as a resource for research on the immune response to SARS-CoV-2. Samples came from the ongoing ImmuneRACE study (first 160 participants) plus 1,254 subjects from 6 global collaborators. Nearly every sample came with metadata listing a de-identified subject ID, COVID-19 status, age in years and sex. Where available, HLA class I and class II types were taken from metadata supplied by the sample provider and were not determined by assay-based typing.

This clone was counted a single time. Its specific antigen is unknown. Base qualities are not provided; no much larger clone lies one nucleotide away. The full study reports these points: How much clinical and demographic metadata was included differed by source and by participant, and the metadata was provided uncurated.

V gives up 2 bases and J gives up 6 bases, and the segment between their germline ends measures 10 bases. Including the terminal cysteine and phenylalanine, the CDR3 comprises 13 residues. Only CDR3 DNA is held: 39 bases, read in frame from base 1. The immunoSEQ Assay, a bias-controlled multiplex PCR, was used to amplify TCRbeta CDR3 regions from genomic DNA. Turning to the authors' computational methods: Within the assay, amplification of reference gene primers was used to estimate how many nucleated cells each sample contained. To quantify the absolute abundance of each unique TCRbeta CDR3 rearrangement, sequence reads were collapsed and filtered. Productive Simpson clonality was computed per sample as the square root of Simpson's diversity index over productive rearrangements. Here the immuneACCESS table is served through TCRdb, limited to in-frame sequences with V and J called. Missing clones are a known gap in these copies; in checked studies unresolved V genes cover under half, and the rest lacks a known reason. The V and J calls and the clone size are those of that table, but D and trimming were determined from the DNA. The sample table records some 49,000 clones; 82% of these occur just once. The ten largest clones represent roughly 3% of the sample.

Each collaborating institution followed its own protocols to collect whole blood in K2EDTA tubes. Collaborator samples were shipped for TCRbeta analysis as frozen whole blood, isolated PBMCs, or DNA extracted from either sample type. The chain employs TRBV12-3 or TRBV12-4 and TRBJ1-1; the D gene remains uncertain. The receptor was isolated from a woman aged 55-75 years with acute or convalescent COVID-19. Source material: peripheral blood. The nucleotide sequence is TGTGCCAGCAGTTTATATGGGCCCGCTGAAGCTTTCTTT. This encodes CASSLYGPAEAFF.